A selection of T cell receptor beta chains follows, all from one sample in a study of blood T cell repertoires in COVID-19. Method: immunoSEQ multiplex PCR; TCRdb's copy keeps in-frame clones and lacks some. The repertoire consists of about 200,000 clones, with around nine tenths occurring once and the leading ten covering approximately 6.2%. Sequencing was performed on peripheral blood. The origin of the receptors is a man aged 55 to 70 who had recovered from COVID-19. Both conserved end residues are part of each CDR3. The D gene is left open where the match is weak. Size is stated for part of the rows, as once, few or many counts, or as a class when the clone is expanded.

j_gene: TRBJ1-1; d_gene: -; abundance: -; v_gene: TRBV4-1; CDR3aa: CASSQGQDLNTEAFF; CDR3nt: TGCGCCAGCAGCCAAGGTCAGGACTTGAACACTGAAGCTTTCTTT
j_gene: TRBJ2-1; d_gene: -; abundance: -; v_gene: TRBV5-5; CDR3aa: CASSSTASSYNEQFF; CDR3nt: TGTGCCAGCAGCTCGACAGCGAGCTCCTACAATGAGCAGTTCTTC
j_gene: TRBJ2-7; d_gene: TRBD2; abundance: -; v_gene: TRBV6-5; CDR3aa: CASSYQLAGGPYEQYF; CDR3nt: TGTGCCAGCAGTTACCAACTAGCGGGGGGACCCTACGAGCAGTACTTC
j_gene: TRBJ2-7; d_gene: -; abundance: few; v_gene: TRBV19; CDR3aa: CASASQVGSYEQYF; CDR3nt: TGTGCCAGTGCCTCGCAGGTGGGGAGCTACGAGCAGTACTTC
j_gene: TRBJ1-5; d_gene: -; abundance: -; v_gene: TRBV29-1; CDR3aa: CSVETGRNQPQHF; CDR3nt: TGCAGCGTTGAGACGGGTCGCAATCAGCCCCAGCATTTT
j_gene: TRBJ1-1; d_gene: TRBD1; abundance: once; v_gene: TRBV7-2; CDR3aa: CASSLSTGAKAEAFF; CDR3nt: TGTGCCAGCAGCTTATCGACAGGGGCTAAGGCTGAAGCTTTCTTT
j_gene: TRBJ1-1; d_gene: TRBD1; abundance: -; v_gene: TRBV11-2; CDR3aa: CASSAPAGGSWNTEAFF; CDR3nt: TGTGCCAGCAGCGCCCCGGCAGGGGGTTCCTGGAACACTGAAGCTTTCTTT
j_gene: TRBJ2-7; d_gene: -; abundance: -; v_gene: TRBV6-5; CDR3aa: CASSYDGGPGEQYF; CDR3nt: TGTGCCAGCAGTTACGATGGGGGCCCGGGCGAGCAGTACTTC
j_gene: TRBJ2-7; d_gene: TRBD1; abundance: few; v_gene: TRBV7-6; CDR3aa: CASSLGLTGGVYEQYF; CDR3nt: TGTGCCAGCAGCTTAGGGTTGACAGGGGGTGTCTACGAGCAGTACTTC
j_gene: TRBJ1-3; d_gene: -; abundance: -; v_gene: TRBV7-2; CDR3aa: CASTPWASGNTIYF; CDR3nt: TGTGCCAGCACCCCCTGGGCCTCTGGAAACACCATATATTTT
j_gene: TRBJ2-1; d_gene: TRBD2; abundance: -; v_gene: TRBV7-3; CDR3aa: CASSLWASGATYNEQFF; CDR3nt: TGTGCCAGCAGCTTATGGGCTAGCGGGGCGACCTACAATGAGCAGTTCTTC
j_gene: TRBJ1-3; d_gene: -; abundance: -; v_gene: TRBV7-9; CDR3aa: CASSLLTTTGGNTIYF; CDR3nt: TGTGCCAGCAGCTTATTAACGACAACGGGGGGAAACACCATATATTTT
j_gene: TRBJ1-2; d_gene: -; abundance: once; v_gene: TRBV5-1; CDR3aa: CASSFDGEGGYTF; CDR3nt: TGCGCCAGCAGCTTTGACGGGGAGGGCGGCTACACCTTC
j_gene: TRBJ1-1; d_gene: -; abundance: few; v_gene: TRBV27; CDR3aa: CASIGSLEAFF; CDR3nt: TGTGCCAGCATCGGGTCCCTAGAAGCTTTCTTT
j_gene: TRBJ2-3; d_gene: -; abundance: -; v_gene: TRBV9; CDR3aa: CASSFKREGTDTQYF; CDR3nt: TGTGCCAGCAGCTTTAAGAGGGAAGGAACAGATACGCAGTATTTT
j_gene: TRBJ1-1; d_gene: -; abundance: -; v_gene: TRBV7-2; CDR3aa: CASSRQGYTEAFF; CDR3nt: TGTGCCAGCAGCCGGCAGGGTTACACTGAAGCTTTCTTT
j_gene: TRBJ2-7; d_gene: -; abundance: -; v_gene: TRBV5-4; CDR3aa: CASSLNGLHAYEQYF; CDR3nt: TGTGCCAGCAGCTTGAACGGACTGCACGCTTACGAGCAGTACTTC
j_gene: TRBJ1-2; d_gene: TRBD1; abundance: -; v_gene: TRBV6-2/TRBV6-3; CDR3aa: CASSRGTGNGYTF; CDR3nt: TGTGCCAGCAGCCGAGGGACAGGAAATGGCTACACCTTC
j_gene: TRBJ2-1; d_gene: -; abundance: -; v_gene: TRBV12-3/TRBV12-4; CDR3aa: CASSLAGRNEQFF; CDR3nt: TGTGCCAGCAGTCTCGCGGGACGGAATGAGCAGTTCTTC
j_gene: TRBJ1-6; d_gene: TRBD1; abundance: -; v_gene: TRBV6-2/TRBV6-3; CDR3aa: CASSSTLGQGHSPLHF; CDR3nt: TGTGCCAGCAGTTCCACCCTGGGACAGGGGCATTCACCCCTCCACTTT